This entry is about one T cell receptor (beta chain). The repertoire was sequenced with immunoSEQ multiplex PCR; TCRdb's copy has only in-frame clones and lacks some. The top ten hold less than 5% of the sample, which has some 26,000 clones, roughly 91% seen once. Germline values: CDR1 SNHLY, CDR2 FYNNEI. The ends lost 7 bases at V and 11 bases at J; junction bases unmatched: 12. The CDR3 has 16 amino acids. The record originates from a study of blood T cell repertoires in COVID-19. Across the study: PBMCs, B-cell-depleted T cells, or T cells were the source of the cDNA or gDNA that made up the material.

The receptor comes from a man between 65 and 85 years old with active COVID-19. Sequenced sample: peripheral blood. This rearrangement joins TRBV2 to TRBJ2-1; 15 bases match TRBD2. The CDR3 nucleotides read TGTGCCAGCAAAGCTGGGACTAGCGGGGGGTACTCGAAGCAGTTCTTC. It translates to CASKAGTSGGYSKQFF.